This T cell receptor beta chain was profiled in a study of T cell responses to AZD1222 COVID-19 vaccine. Whole-study findings and limits: Clonal diversity may have been underestimated in mostly white British donors. Increases in Spike-specific TCR breadth and depth were seen after two AZD1222 doses. Across the whole spike, CD4 TCRs peaked at regions 160-218 and 743-854.

Libraries were prepared by immunoSEQ multiplex PCR; TCRdb keeps only in-frame clonotypes and omits some of them. The sample lists fewer than 110,000 clones, 75% to 95% occurring once. Regarding this clone: Its antigen is not known. This same CDR3 is encoded by further DNA sequences in the sample.

This clonotype was sampled from an adult who received the AZD1222 COVID-19 vaccine. Specimen: peripheral blood, collected 28 days after the second AZD1222 dose.

In DNA form, the CDR3 reads TGTGCCAGCGGAGGCAGGTTCTACGAGCAGTACTTC. Protein sequence: CASGGRFYEQYF. The genes are TRBV2 and TRBJ2-7; D is possibly TRBD2 (5 bases). The ends were cut back, 8 bases at V and 3 bases at J, with 11 bases in the middle. The germline V gene encodes CDR1 SNHLY and CDR2 FYNNEI. CDR3 size: 12 residues.